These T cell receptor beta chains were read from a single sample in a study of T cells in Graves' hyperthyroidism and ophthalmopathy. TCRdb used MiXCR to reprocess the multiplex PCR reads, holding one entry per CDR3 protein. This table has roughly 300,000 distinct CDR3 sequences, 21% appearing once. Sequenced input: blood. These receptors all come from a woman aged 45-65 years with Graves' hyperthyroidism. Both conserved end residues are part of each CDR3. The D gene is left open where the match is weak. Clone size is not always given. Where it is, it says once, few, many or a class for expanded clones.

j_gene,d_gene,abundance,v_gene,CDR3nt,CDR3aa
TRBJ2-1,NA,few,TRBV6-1,TGTGCCAGCAGCCAACTGGGGTTTAATGAGCAGTTCTTC,CASSQLGFNEQFF
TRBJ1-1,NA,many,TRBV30,TGTGCCTGGAGCCTCTCGGTGAACACTGAAGCTTTCTTT,CAWSLSVNTEAFF
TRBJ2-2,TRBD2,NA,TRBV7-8,TGTGCCAGCAGCTTAGGCGGGACTAGACCCGCGAACACCGGGGAGCTGTTTTTT,CASSLGGTRPANTGELFF
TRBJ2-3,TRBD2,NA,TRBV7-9,TGTGCCAGCAGCTTGGGACTAGCGGGGGGGTATGGAACAGATACGCAGTATTTT,CASSLGLAGGYGTDTQYF
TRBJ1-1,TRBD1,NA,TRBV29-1,TGCAGCGTTCGCTCCAGGGGGCATGGCGCTGAAGCTTTCTTT,CSVRSRGHGAEAFF
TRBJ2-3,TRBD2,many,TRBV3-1,TGTGCCAGCAGCCGCGGACTAGCGGGACGCGGCGCAGATACGCAGTATTTT,CASSRGLAGRGADTQYF
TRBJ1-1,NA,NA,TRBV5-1,TGCGCCAGCAGCTTGAACCCGGCCGGCACTGAAGCTTTCTTT,CASSLNPAGTEAFF
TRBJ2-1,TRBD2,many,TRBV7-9,TGTGCCAGCAGCCCGCGGAGTAGCGGGAGCTCAGGGGAGCAGTTCTTC,CASSPRSSGSSGEQFF
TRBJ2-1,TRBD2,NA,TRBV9,TGTGCCAGCAGCGTAACGGAAGGGCTAGCGGGGTTACTAAATGAGCAGTTCTTC,CASSVTEGLAGLLNEQFF
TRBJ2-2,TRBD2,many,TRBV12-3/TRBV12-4,TGTGCCAGCAGCTCCCGAGCGGGGGGCGGGAACACCGGGGAGCTGTTTTTT,CASSSRAGGGNTGELFF